These 10 T cell receptor beta chains came from one sample sequenced in a study of T cell changes during pregnancy in multiple sclerosis (dated by TCRdb to the late 2010s). Libraries were built with the immunoSEQ multiplex PCR assay. TCRdb's version of the immuneACCESS table is confined to in-frame rearrangements and falls short of the full clone set. An unresolved V gene accounts for under half of the shortfall where checked; the remainder is of unknown origin. The sample yields about 64,000 clones; about 96% were counted once. The ten most abundant clones make up approximately 2.3% of the sample. Sample: CD8+ T cells from peripheral blood mononuclear cells, taken after pregnancy. These receptors came from a female donor with multiple sclerosis, enrolled in a pregnancy study.

V and J are TRBV27 and TRBJ2-1; weak D call: TRBD2 (5 bases). There are 12 residues in the CDR3. Trimming shortened V by 3 bases and J by 7 bases, and 7 bases separated the two germline ends. CDR1 and CDR2 (germline): MNHEY, SMNVEV (reference sequence). CDR3 DNA: TGTGCCAGCAGTTTTTCGGGGAATGAGCAGTTCTTC. This gives the protein CASSFSGNEQFF.

V and J are TRBV7-3 and TRBJ2-7; 9 nucleotides align to TRBD2. The CDR3 runs 14 residues. Looked up from germline, CDR1 is SGHTA and CDR2 is FQGTGA. V lost 5 bases and J lost 3; bases outside the gene matches: 5. CDR3 amino acids: CASSRGGRGYEQYF. In nucleotides, the CDR3 is TGTGCCAGCAGCCGGGGCGGGAGGGGCTACGAGCAGTACTTC.

The chain combines TRBV19 with TRBJ2-7; D is possibly TRBD2 (6 bases). Trimming took 1 base from V and 6 from J, leaving 16 bases between them. From germline, CDR1 is LNHDA and CDR2 SQIVND (reference sequence). The CDR3 runs 15 residues. The CDR3 DNA follows: TGTGCCAGTAGTATAGGGGGCAGAGGACTAAGCGAGCAGTACTTC. Translated: CASSIGGRGLSEQYF.

This chain connects TRBV6-5 to TRBJ1-1; no definite D call. CDR1 and CDR2 from the germline V gene are MNHEY and SVGAGI. The germline V and J ends were trimmed by 6 bases and 2 bases, with 10 bases remaining between them. There are 13 residues in the CDR3. CDR3 DNA: TGTGCCAGCAGCCGACGACAAAACACTGAAGCTTTCTTT. This codes for CASSRRQNTEAFF.

The rearrangement joins TRBV9 to TRBJ2-1, with 11 bases lining up with TRBD2. The CDR3 covers 15 residues. Trimming took 3 bases from V and 4 from J; bases not matched to a gene: 3. CDR1 SGDLS and CDR2 YYNGEE come from the germline V gene. The CDR3 DNA follows: TGTGCCAGCAGCGCCACTAGCGGGAGTTACAATGAGCAGTTCTTC. This sequence encodes CASSATSGSYNEQFF.

V is TRBV9 and J is TRBJ2-3; D remains ambiguous. Trimming cost V 1 base and J 3 bases, with 9 bases left between them. From germline, CDR1 is SGDLS and CDR2 YYNGEE. The length of the CDR3 is 14 residues. The CDR3 DNA reads TGTGCCAGCAGCGTACGAGCCGGGACAGATACGCAGTATTTT. Translated: CASSVRAGTDTQYF. Based on the CDR3 plus reference TRBV9 and TRBJ2-3, the full variable domain is DSGVTQTPKHLITATGQRVTLRCSPRSGDLSVYWYQQSLDQGLQFLIQYYNGEERAKGNILERFSAQQFPDLHSELNLSSLELGDSALYFCASSVRAGTDTQYFGPGTRLTVL.

The chain carries TRBV18 and TRBJ2-1; D not resolved. The CDR3 is 13 amino acids. Trimming removed 3 bases at V and 5 bases at J, with 8 bases between. Germline CDR1 and CDR2: KGHSH and LQKENI. The CDR3 nucleotides are TGTGCCAGCTCACCCCGGAGAGACAATGAGCAGTTCTTC. It encodes CASSPRRDNEQFF.

The chain joins TRBV4-2 to TRBJ1-2; D ambiguous. Trimming cost V 0 bases and J 1 base, with 15 bases left between them. Germline CDR1 and CDR2: LGHNA and YNFKEQ. The CDR3 covers 17 residues. The CDR3 DNA is TGTGCCAGCAGCCAAGACGCGGCCATCCGTCTTAACTATGGCTACACCTTC. Protein: CASSQDAAIRLNYGYTF.

The chain is built from TRBV2 and TRBJ1-5; 7 bases line up with TRBD1. Germline CDR1 is SNHLY and CDR2 is FYNNEI. CDR3 length equals 16 residues. With 1 base clipped from V and 1 base from J, the junction kept 4 bases outside the gene matches. The CDR3 sequence: CASSEVRGLSNQPQHF. DNA for the CDR3: TGTGCCAGCAGTGAAGTGAGGGGGCTGAGCAATCAGCCCCAGCATTTT.

Turning to this clone: Mismatch with germline at one junction end may stem from a read error. J is TRBJ2-2 and V is TRBV28, with D perhaps matching TRBD2 (6 bases). Germline V gene lookup returns CDR1 MDHEN and CDR2 SYDVKM. The CDR3 is 13 residues long. CDR3 residues: CAEGRENTGELFF. The CDR3 DNA reads TGCGCCGAGGGGCGGGAGAACACCGGGGAGCTGTTTTTT.